The next 20 T cell receptor beta chains were all read from a single sample in a study of beta chain features in type 1 diabetes. These receptors' antigens are unknown. Notes on the study in general: Among patients with Type 1 diabetes, TCRB CDR3s were moderately but significantly shorter in every one of the four CD4+ subsets.

Every bit of the isolated RNA underwent reverse transcription, so sequencing read expressed TCRB transcripts. Profiling relied on immunoSEQ multiplex PCR, and the TCRdb table lists in-frame clones only, not all of them. The sample carries about 340,000 clones, about 13% recorded once. Sequencing was carried out using naive CD4+ T cells from blood. The receptors here all came from a woman younger than 35 with type 1 diabetes.

In its sample, this clone was seen a few times. This chain uses TRBV19 with TRBJ1-2; 9 nucleotides line up with TRBD1. The V and J ends lost 4 bases and 4 bases, in that order; junction bases with no gene match: 7. The germline V gene has CDR1 LNHDA and CDR2 SQIVND (reference sequence). The CDR3 covers 15 residues. CDR3 nucleotide sequence: TGTGCCAGTAGTAGACCGGGACAGGGACTCTATGGCTACACCTTC. Protein product: CASSRPGQGLYGYTF.

The J gene is TRBJ1-2, the V gene TRBV27, with D tentatively TRBD1 (5 bases). This CDR3 contains 14 residues. Germline CDR1 MNHEY, CDR2 SMNVEV (reference sequence). The V end lost 9 bases, the J end lost 3 bases, and 17 bases lay between the germline ends. CDR3 loop: CASSRQRGDYGYTF. The CDR3 DNA is TGTGCCAGTTCCCGTCAAAGGGGTGACTATGGCTACACCTTC.

This clone was seen a handful of times. The chain is built from TRBV27 and TRBJ2-5, with 9 nucleotides matching TRBD1. The trim removed 0 bases at V and 4 bases at J, leaving 6 bases unmatched. Germline-derived CDR1 and CDR2 are MNHEY and SMNVEV (reference sequence). The CDR3 extends over 16 amino acids. Here the CDR3 DNA reads TGTGCCAGCAGTTTATCCGGGACAGGGAGGCGAGAGACCCAGTACTTC. The encoded protein is CASSLSGTGRRETQYF.

The rearrangement joins TRBV5-1 to TRBJ2-5; TRBD2 aligns across 9 bases. The V gene's germline CDR1 is SGHRS and CDR2 YFSETQ. Trimming took 0 bases from V and 5 from J; bases not matched to a gene: 11. This CDR3 spans 17 amino acids. This CDR3 reads CASSLVSGSGGGETQYF. The DNA of the CDR3 is TGCGCCAGCAGCTTGGTTAGCGGGAGTGGTGGCGGTGAGACCCAGTACTTC.

This clone turned up a few times. The chain employs TRBV20-1 and TRBJ1-3; the D is unclear. This CDR3 has 11 residues. Germline CDR1 DFQATT, CDR2 SNEGSKA (reference sequence). In DNA, the CDR3 is TGCAGCCGACTCTCTGGAAACACCATATATTTT. Its translation is CSRLSGNTIYF.

The chain joins TRBV9 to TRBJ2-3; TRBD1 might be the D (5 bases). The CDR3 is made up of 16 amino acids. The V gene's germline CDR1 is SGDLS and CDR2 YYNGEE. V was trimmed by 2 bases and J by 4 bases, leaving 17 bases between them. The CDR3 region has the DNA TGTGCCAGCAGCGTGAGAGCGACAGAAGTGGCAGATACGCAGTATTTT. This sequence encodes CASSVRATEVADTQYF. Drawing the rest from reference TRBV9 and TRBJ2-3, the complete variable domain is DSGVTQTPKHLITATGQRVTLRCSPRSGDLSVYWYQQSLDQGLQFLIQYYNGEERAKGNILERFSAQQFPDLHSELNLSSLELGDSALYFCASSVRATEVADTQYFGPGTRLTVL.

The chain uses TRBV19 and TRBJ2-1, with 7 bases that match TRBD1. There are 15 residues in the CDR3. CDR1 LNHDA and CDR2 SQIVND come from the germline V gene (reference sequence). V dropped 5 bases and J dropped 6; count of bases not matched to a gene: 10. Here the CDR3 reads CASSLARDSVNEQFF. The DNA of the CDR3 is TGTGCCAGTAGTTTAGCCCGGGACAGCGTCAATGAGCAGTTCTTC. Full variable domain (missing parts from reference TRBV19 and TRBJ2-1): DGGITQSPKYLFRKEGQNVTLSCEQNLNHDAMYWYRQDPGQGLRLIYYSQIVNDFQKGDIAEGYSVSREKKESFPLTVTSAQKNPTAFYLCASSLARDSVNEQFFGPGTRLTVL.

The chain links TRBV9 to TRBJ1-2, with unresolved D. This CDR3 has 13 residues. The germline V and J ends were trimmed by 4 bases and 6 bases, with 13 bases remaining between them. Germline CDR1 reads SGDLS; CDR2 reads YYNGEE. CDR3 bases: TGTGCCAGCAGCCTTACACCCGGAGATGGCTACACCTTC. This translates into CASSLTPGDGYTF.

This clone was counted a few times. The chain recombines TRBV5-1 with TRBJ2-7, with a possible D match to TRBD2 (5 bases). The V and J ends lost 4 bases and 0 bases respectively, with 11 bases between them. This CDR3 comprises 14 residues. The germline gives CDR1 SGHRS, CDR2 YFSETQ. The CDR3 sequence: CASSGGLSSYEQYF. As DNA, the CDR3 is TGCGCCAGCAGCGGCGGACTGAGCTCCTACGAGCAGTACTTC. The whole variable domain, remainder taken from reference TRBV5-1 and TRBJ2-7, is KAGVTQTPRYLIKTRGQQVTLSCSPISGHRSVSWYQQTPGQGLQFLFEYFSETQRNKGNFPGRFSGRQFSNSRSEMNVSTLELGDSALYLCASSGGLSSYEQYFGPGTRLTVT.

This clone was counted only a few times. The CDR3, as DNA: TGTGCCAGCAGCCTATCGACCGGACAGGGATACGAGCAGTACTTC. Its protein is CASSLSTGQGYEQYF. The rearrangement links TRBV7-9 to TRBJ2-7; 8 nucleotides align to TRBD1. The CDR3 is 15 residues long. The germline V gene has CDR1 SEHNR and CDR2 FQNEAQ (reference sequence). Trimming took 5 bases from V and 4 from J; bases not matched to a gene: 10.

This clone has a handful of counts. The chain combines TRBV30 with TRBJ2-1, with 15 bases fitting TRBD2. The CDR3 covers 16 residues. Germline V gene lookup returns CDR1 GTSNPN and CDR2 SVGIG (reference sequence). J lost 8 bases, V lost 2 bases, and 7 bases had no gene match. The CDR3 loop reads CAWSLGLAGGPDEQFF. CDR3 bases: TGTGCCTGGAGTCTAGGACTAGCGGGAGGGCCCGATGAGCAGTTCTTC.

J is TRBJ2-3 and V is TRBV7-3, with 9 bases aligning to TRBD2. This CDR3 has 13 residues. Unmatched junction bases numbered 2, after V lost 6 bases and J lost 4 bases. CDR1 and CDR2 (germline): SGHTA, FQGTGA. The chain's CDR3 is CASRLAGADTQYF. The CDR3 bases are TGTGCCAGCAGGTTAGCGGGAGCAGATACGCAGTATTTT.

This chain connects TRBV5-1 to TRBJ1-5; TRBD1 matches 7 bases. Germline CDR1 reads SGHRS; CDR2 reads YFSETQ. The CDR3 has 13 residues. V lost 4 bases and J lost 6; bases outside the gene matches: 4. This chain's CDR3 is CASSLQGGQPQHF. As DNA, the CDR3 is TGCGCCAGCAGCCTCCAGGGGGGTCAGCCCCAGCATTTT.

This clone was recorded a few times. V and J are TRBV7-2 and TRBJ1-1, with no clear D. CDR1 and CDR2 (germline): SGHTA, FQGNSA. Trimming pared 4 bases from V and 1 base from J, leaving 7 bases between. This CDR3 contains 13 residues. CDR3 sequence (DNA): TGTGCCAGCAGCTGGACTCCGAACACTGAAGCTTTCTTT. Translation gives CASSWTPNTEAFF.

This clone was counted between two and nine times. The chain joins TRBV18 to TRBJ2-2, with 7 bases aligning to TRBD1. J lost 5 bases, V lost 0 bases, and 3 bases had no gene match. Germline V gene sequence: CDR1 KGHSH, CDR2 LQKENI. There are 15 residues in the CDR3. CDR3 sequence reads: CASSPPSTGTGELFF. CDR3 DNA sequence: TGTGCCAGCTCACCACCCTCGACAGGGACCGGGGAGCTGTTTTTT.

This clone came up a few times. The J gene is TRBJ2-1, the V gene TRBV5-1, with TRBD2 matching 14 bases. CDR3 size: 15 residues. Germline assignment: CDR1 SGHRS and CDR2 YFSETQ. The ends lost 4 bases at V and 7 bases at J; junction bases unmatched: 4. The CDR3 region is CASSGTSGRVNEQFF. The CDR3 DNA reads as TGCGCCAGCAGCGGGACTAGCGGGAGAGTTAATGAGCAGTTCTTC.

This clone was seen only a few times. This sequence joins TRBV2 and TRBJ2-5; D might be TRBD1 (6 bases). Trimming shortened V by 6 bases and J by 2 bases, and 10 bases separated the two germline ends. Germline CDR1 is SNHLY and CDR2 is FYNNEI. The CDR3 length is 13 residues. The CDR3 nucleotides are TGTGCCAGCAGCGTAGGACAGCAAGAGACCCAGTACTTC. It encodes CASSVGQQETQYF.

V usage is TRBV28 and J usage is TRBJ2-7; TRBD2 agrees at 7 bases. Germline V gene data show CDR1 as MDHEN and CDR2 as SYDVKM. This CDR3 spans 15 amino acids. V dropped 8 bases and J dropped 1; count of bases not matched to a gene: 11. The CDR3 sequence: CASRSPGRVSYEQYF. The CDR3 DNA is TGTGCCAGCCGTTCTCCAGGGAGGGTTTCCTACGAGCAGTACTTC.

This clone was counted only a few times. The chain recombines TRBV15 with TRBJ2-1; 8 nucleotides agree with TRBD1. The germline CDR1 and CDR2 sequences are LNHNV and YYDKDF (reference sequence). Germline trimming cut 8 bases from V and 7 bases from J; bases unmatched to any gene: 7. The CDR3 totals 13 residues. The DNA for the CDR3 is TGTGCCACCCACAGGGGGAGAAAGAATGAGCAGTTCTTC. This sequence encodes CATHRGRKNEQFF.

Concerning this clone itself: Other DNA sequences in the sample encode the same CDR3. This chain uses TRBV15 with TRBJ2-6; D is uncertain. Trimming left V 0 bases short and J 2 bases short, with 5 bases between. This CDR3 has 15 amino acids. Per the germline V gene, CDR1 is LNHNV and CDR2 is YYDKDF (reference sequence). The CDR3 sequence: CATSRDRAGANVLTF. Here the CDR3 DNA reads TGTGCCACCAGCAGAGATCGTGCTGGGGCCAACGTCCTGACTTTC. Full variable domain (remainder filled in from reference TRBV15 and TRBJ2-6): DAMVIQNPRYQVTQFGKPVTLSCSQTLNHNVMYWYQQKSSQAPKLLFHYYDKDFNNEADTPDNFQSRRPNTSFCFLDIRSPGLGDTAMYLCATSRDRAGANVLTFGAGSRLTVL.